The 30 T cell receptor beta chains reported below all come from one sample, sequenced in a study of OX40 agonist ivuxolimab in advanced cancers. The method was immunoSEQ multiplex PCR; TCRdb's version includes in-frame clones alone and lacks a portion of them. Among some 99,000 clones, about 90% were seen once, and the ten largest hold around 1.5%. Sample: CD4+ or CD8+ T cells sorted from blood, taken in a trial of the OX40 agonist ivuxolimab. These receptors were obtained from an adult with an advanced solid tumor such as melanoma, head and neck, liver or kidney cancer.

This clone was found a few times. The genes are TRBV7-2 and TRBJ2-7; 11 bases are a match to TRBD2. Trimming at V came to 5 bases and at J to 6 bases, leaving 12 bases not matched to a gene. The CDR3 covers 16 residues. The V gene's germline CDR1 is SGHTA and CDR2 FQGNSA. The CDR3 here is CASSRVLLAGGGEQYF. The CDR3 DNA follows: TGTGCCAGCAGCCGAGTCTTGCTAGCGGGAGGTGGCGAGCAGTACTTC.

The chain couples TRBV5-1 to TRBJ2-7; D may correspond to TRBD1 or TRBD2 (5 bases each). The CDR3 runs 14 residues. Trimming cost V 4 bases and J 4 bases, with 15 bases left between them. Germline assignment: CDR1 SGHRS and CDR2 YFSETQ. The CDR3 DNA sequence: TGCGCCAGCAGCCGGGACCCTAGGGGATACGAGCAGTACTTC. This codes for CASSRDPRGYEQYF.

The rearrangement links TRBV7-3 to TRBJ2-1, with 9 bases that match TRBD2. Germline V lookup: CDR1 SGHTA, CDR2 FQGTGA. The CDR3 loop spans 15 amino acids. V trimming: 5 bases; J trimming: 6 bases; junction bases outside the gene matches: 8. In DNA form, the CDR3 reads TGTGCCAGCAGCCCCACTAGCGGGCGAAGCAATGAGCAGTTCTTC. It specifies CASSPTSGRSNEQFF.

This clone was found once. The gene calls are TRBV19 and TRBJ2-7, with TRBD2 matching over 9 bases. J gave up 2 bases and V 3 bases, and 5 bases lay outside the gene matches. This CDR3 region has 15 residues. Germline V gives CDR1 LNHDA, CDR2 SQIVND (reference sequence). DNA for the CDR3: TGTGCCAGTAGTATGGCTGCGGGAGGGCCCTACGAGCAGTACTTC. Translating gives CASSMAAGGPYEQYF.

The chain links TRBV28 to TRBJ2-1; 7 bases align to TRBD2. CDR1 MDHEN and CDR2 SYDVKM come from the germline V gene. V dropped 5 bases and J dropped 15; count of bases not matched to a gene: 7. The CDR3 runs to 11 residues. CDR3 residues: CASSAEWGGFF. CDR3 nucleotides: TGTGCCAGCAGTGCGGAGTGGGGGGGGTTCTTC.

The CDR3 spells CASSEGTGGFYGYTF. CDR3 bases: TGTGCCAGCAGTGAAGGGACAGGGGGCTTCTATGGCTACACCTTC. The gene calls are TRBV6-1 and TRBJ1-2; 11 nucleotides line up with TRBD1. V gave up 1 base and J gave up 4 bases; unmatched junction bases: 2. Per the germline V gene, CDR1 is MNHNS and CDR2 is SASEGT. This CDR3 comprises 15 residues.

This chain uses TRBV4-3 with TRBJ2-1; 8 positions match TRBD1. The CDR3 extends over 18 amino acids. V lost 0 bases and J lost 5; bases outside the gene matches: 12. Germline assignment: CDR1 LGHNA and CDR2 YSLEER. Here the CDR3 reads CASSQDRQQGVYNNEQFF. As DNA, the CDR3 is TGCGCCAGCAGCCAAGATCGTCAACAGGGGGTTTACAACAATGAGCAGTTCTTC.

The chain links TRBV27 to TRBJ2-1; 8 bases match TRBD2. J lost 7 bases, V lost 1 base, and 9 bases had no gene match. CDR1 MNHEY and CDR2 SMNVEV come from the germline V gene (reference sequence). The CDR3 extends over 16 amino acids. The CDR3 sequence: CASSLFSLAGQNEQFF. Here the CDR3 DNA reads TGTGCCAGCAGTTTATTTTCTCTAGCGGGTCAGAATGAGCAGTTCTTC.

The chain carries TRBV7-9 and TRBJ2-1; D not certain. Trimming removed 5 bases at V and 4 bases at J, with 12 bases between. Germline CDR1 SEHNR, CDR2 FQNEAQ (reference sequence). The CDR3 is made up of 14 amino acids. The CDR3 reads CASSETLGYNEQFF. The DNA for the CDR3 is TGTGCCAGCAGCGAGACCCTGGGGTACAATGAGCAGTTCTTC. The entire variable domain, with the rest obtained from reference TRBV7-9 and TRBJ2-1, is as follows: DTGVSQNPRHKITKRGQNVTFRCDPISEHNRLYWYRQTLGQGPEFLTYFQNEAQLEKSRLLSDRFSAERPKGSFSTLEIQRTEQGDSAMYLCASSETLGYNEQFFGPGTRLTVL.

The chain employs TRBV19 and TRBJ1-2; a possible D gene is TRBD1 (5 bases). Per germline, CDR1 LNHDA and CDR2 SQIVND (reference sequence). The length of the CDR3 is 15 residues. V lost 0 bases, J lost 7 bases, and 15 bases lay in between. This chain's CDR3 is CASSIDRQSLSGYTF. The CDR3, as DNA: TGTGCCAGTAGTATAGATCGACAGAGTCTGAGTGGCTACACCTTC.

This clone was seen a few times. The chain has TRBV7-9 and TRBJ2-7; no firm D call. The CDR3 is made up of 12 amino acids. V dropped 5 bases and J dropped 3 bases, with 8 bases sitting between them. The germline V gene encodes CDR1 SEHNR and CDR2 FQNEAQ (reference sequence). CDR3 sequence: CASSRGSYEQYF. The CDR3 DNA sequence: TGTGCCAGCAGCCGCGGCAGCTACGAGCAGTACTTC. Drawing the rest from reference TRBV7-9 and TRBJ2-7, the complete variable domain is DTGVSQNPRHKITKRGQNVTFRCDPISEHNRLYWYRQTLGQGPEFLTYFQNEAQLEKSRLLSDRFSAERPKGSFSTLEIQRTEQGDSAMYLCASSRGSYEQYFGPGTRLTVT.

In its sample, this clone was seen once. V gene TRBV5-6 combines with J gene TRBJ1-1; 7 nucleotides line up with TRBD1. Germline V CDR1 and CDR2: SGHDT, YYEEEE. This CDR3 has 14 residues. V gave up 0 bases and J gave up 5 bases; unmatched junction bases: 4. The CDR3 DNA is TGTGCCAGCAGCTTGGATCAGGGGGATACTGAAGCTTTCTTT. This translates into CASSLDQGDTEAFF.

The V gene is TRBV9, the J gene TRBJ1-6; TRBD1 aligns across 7 bases. V shed 4 bases, J shed 8 bases, and the junction held 9 bases outside the gene matches. This CDR3 contains 15 residues. Germline V gene data show CDR1 as SGDLS and CDR2 as YYNGEE. CDR3 in DNA: TGTGCCAGCAGCCCACGACAGGGCCAGGATTCACCCCTCCACTTT. Translation: CASSPRQGQDSPLHF.

The chain uses TRBV4-3 and TRBJ1-1; 7 bases line up with TRBD1. The ends lost 3 bases at V and 3 bases at J; junction bases unmatched: 7. Germline CDR1 reads LGHNA; CDR2 reads YSLEER. The CDR3 length is 15 residues. The CDR3 sequence is CASSQEDRLDTEAFF. In DNA form, the CDR3 reads TGCGCCAGCAGCCAGGAGGACAGGCTTGACACTGAAGCTTTCTTT.

The chain combines TRBV7-2 with TRBJ2-7, with 8 positions matching TRBD1. The junction had 7 bases not matched to a gene; V was cut back by 3 bases and J by 6 bases. This CDR3 contains 14 residues. Germline V gene lookup returns CDR1 SGHTA and CDR2 FQGNSA. CDR3 sequence: CASSLITGGSEQYF. Here the CDR3 DNA reads TGTGCCAGCAGCTTGATTACAGGGGGGAGCGAGCAGTACTTC.

The V gene is TRBV4-3, the J gene TRBJ2-2; D perhaps matches TRBD2 (6 bases). The CDR3 is 20 residues long. V lost 0 bases to trimming and J lost 6 bases, with 26 bases between them. Germline V gives CDR1 LGHNA, CDR2 YSLEER. The CDR3 region has the DNA TGCGCCAGCAGCCAAGATCTGGAATCCGGGACTCGGGTAAGGGCCGGGGAGCTGTTTTTT. Its translation is CASSQDLESGTRVRAGELFF.

J is TRBJ2-6 and V is TRBV19, with no clear D. Trimming cost V 2 bases and J 0 bases, with 14 bases left between them. The CDR3 covers 18 residues. The V gene's germline CDR1 is LNHDA and CDR2 SQIVND (reference sequence). DNA for the CDR3: TGTGCCAGTAGTATAACTAATCAGGCGGCCTCTGGGGCCAACGTCCTGACTTTC. Translated: CASSITNQAASGANVLTF.

The rearrangement joins TRBV19 to TRBJ2-4, with a possible D match to TRBD1 (6 bases). Per the germline V gene, CDR1 is LNHDA and CDR2 is SQIVND (reference sequence). Trimming cost V 2 bases and J 9 bases, with 17 bases left between them. The CDR3 totals 15 residues. The chain's CDR3 is CASSIRSGVRVIQYF. CDR3 DNA: TGTGCCAGTAGTATAAGATCAGGGGTTAGGGTCATTCAGTACTTC.

The rearrangement uses TRBV19 and TRBJ1-1, with a weak D call TRBD1 (5 bases). The germline V gene has CDR1 LNHDA and CDR2 SQIVND (reference sequence). The CDR3 sequence is 14 residues long. V dropped 2 bases and J dropped 6 bases, with 13 bases sitting between them. DNA of the CDR3: TGTGCCAGTAGTATAAGGCAGGGCGGGCCTGAAGCTTTCTTT. It translates to CASSIRQGGPEAFF.

V usage is TRBV6-6 and J usage is TRBJ2-5; 7 positions agree with TRBD2. This CDR3 contains 15 residues. V lost 2 bases to trimming and J lost 3 bases; unmatched junction nucleotides: 6. Germline CDR1 and CDR2: MNHNY and SVGAGI (reference sequence). In nucleotides, the CDR3 is TGTGCCAGCAGTTACCCCCAGGGAGGGGAAGAGACCCAGTACTTC. Its translation is CASSYPQGGEETQYF.

The gene calls are TRBV2 and TRBJ2-3; the match to TRBD2 covers 7 bases. The CDR3 has 15 amino acids. CDR1 and CDR2 (germline): SNHLY, FYNNEI. V shed 1 base and J 4 bases; nucleotides not matched to a gene: 5. The CDR3 DNA is TGTGCCAGCAGTGAAGGTTGGCGGGAGTCAGATACGCAGTATTTT. This sequence encodes CASSEGWRESDTQYF. Full variable domain (rest looked up from reference TRBV2 and TRBJ2-3): EPEVTQTPSHQVTQMGQEVILRCVPISNHLYFYWYRQILGQKVEFLVSFYNNEISEKSEIFDDQFSVERPDGSNFTLKIRSTKLEDSAMYFCASSEGWRESDTQYFGPGTRLTVL.

This clone appeared once. The chain links TRBV9 to TRBJ1-1, with D perhaps TRBD1 (5 bases). This CDR3 region has 15 residues. Germline lookup yields CDR1 SGDLS and CDR2 YYNGEE. The germline V and J ends were trimmed by 2 bases and 6 bases, with 17 bases remaining between them. The CDR3 nucleotides read TGTGCCAGCAGCGTGGTGGGGGAGGTGCGGGCTGAAGCTTTCTTT. Translating gives CASSVVGEVRAEAFF.

The sample holds one count of this clone. This chain uses TRBV6-6 with TRBJ1-3; TRBD1 matches at 8 bases. CDR3 size: 16 residues. CDR1 MNHNY and CDR2 SVGAGI come from the germline V gene (reference sequence). V shed 0 bases, J shed 2 bases, and the junction held 3 bases outside the gene matches. CDR3 amino acids: CASSYSHRGTGNTIYF. CDR3 DNA: TGTGCCAGCAGTTACTCGCACAGGGGGACTGGAAACACCATATATTTT.

This clone was recorded once. The chain couples TRBV30 to TRBJ2-5; TRBD1 matches 11 bases. The V and J ends lost 8 bases and 7 bases, in that order; junction bases with no gene match: 12. There are 14 residues in the CDR3. Germline values: CDR1 GTSNPN, CDR2 SVGIG (reference sequence). The CDR3 nucleotides are TGTGCCAGTAACCGGGACAGGGGGTTAGGGACCCAGTACTTC. Protein product: CASNRDRGLGTQYF.

The chain links TRBV27 to TRBJ2-1; 7 positions match TRBD2. The CDR3 length is 17 residues. In germline, CDR1 is MNHEY, CDR2 SMNVEV (reference sequence). Trimming cost V 10 bases and J 1 base; bases outside gene matches: 16. In DNA, the CDR3 is TGTGCCACTGCTGACGGAGCGGGGACCACTTCCTACAATGAGCAGTTCTTC. Encoded protein: CATADGAGTTSYNEQFF.

This rearrangement joins TRBV5-4 to TRBJ2-5, with D possibly called TRBD1 or TRBD2 (5 bases each). The CDR3 has 17 amino acids. Germline V gives CDR1 SGHNT, CDR2 YYREEE (reference sequence). The germline V and J ends were trimmed by 4 bases and 3 bases, with 22 bases remaining between them. As DNA, the CDR3 is TGTGCCAGCAGCCTAGGGGACGCGACCTCAATTAAAGAGACCCAGTACTTC. Translation gives CASSLGDATSIKETQYF.

The rearrangement links TRBV11-1 to TRBJ2-7; no clear D. Trimming shortened V by 1 base and J by 0 bases, and 19 bases separated the two germline ends. The CDR3 consists of 18 residues. Germline V gene sequence: CDR1 SGHAT, CDR2 FQDESV (reference sequence). The CDR3 DNA reads TGTGCCAGCAGCTTAGACCGATTCCCCGGCGCCGTCTCCTACGAGCAGTACTTC. This gives the protein CASSLDRFPGAVSYEQYF.

The chain uses TRBV5-4 and TRBJ2-5, with D tentatively TRBD1 or TRBD2 (6 bases each). The germline V gene has CDR1 SGHNT and CDR2 YYREEE (reference sequence). V dropped 4 bases and J dropped 2 bases, with 15 bases sitting between them. The CDR3 runs 15 residues. CDR3 amino acids: CASSPGGGDQETQYF. In nucleotides, the CDR3 is TGTGCCAGCAGCCCCGGGGGCGGGGATCAAGAGACCCAGTACTTC.

V gene TRBV6-1 combines with J gene TRBJ2-1; TRBD2 might be the D (5 bases). This CDR3 spans 12 amino acids. From germline, CDR1 is MNHNS and CDR2 SASEGT. V was pared by 8 bases and J by 3 bases, with 8 bases between. The chain's CDR3 is CASGEIYNEQFF. CDR3 in DNA: TGTGCCAGCGGGGAGATCTACAATGAGCAGTTCTTC.

This chain uses TRBV5-1 with TRBJ2-3, with 9 bases that match TRBD2. The CDR3 has 16 residues. Germline lookup yields CDR1 SGHRS and CDR2 YFSETQ. V trimming: 3 bases; J trimming: 7 bases; junction bases outside the gene matches: 12. In DNA, the CDR3 is TGCGCCAGCAGCTATCTACCGGGACTAGCTCTGTATACGCAGTATTTT. As protein: CASSYLPGLALYTQYF.